This entry lists 16 T cell receptor beta chains sequenced from one sample in a study of cytotoxic CD8 clonotypes in ibrutinib-treated CLL. Only in-frame clones appear in the TCRdb table, and some are missing; sequencing was by immunoSEQ multiplex PCR. This repertoire shows about 310,000 clones, 80% found once; its top ten account for roughly 7%. Sequenced here: PBMCs, sampled before ibrutinib treatment. All receptors come from a human donor with chronic lymphocytic leukemia.

This chain joins TRBV29-1 and TRBJ1-4; unclear D gene. The germline gives CDR1 SQVTM, CDR2 ANQGSEA. Trimming removed 4 bases from V and 6 bases from J, with 9 bases in between. The CDR3 is 12 amino acids. CDR3 bases: TGCAGCGTTGCAGAGGGTGATGAAAAACTGTTTTTT. Its translation is CSVAEGDEKLFF.

The rearrangement links TRBV15 to TRBJ2-5; 7 positions agree with TRBD1. The CDR3 sequence is 15 residues long. V lost 4 bases and J lost 1; bases outside the gene matches: 6. Per germline, CDR1 LNHNV and CDR2 YYDKDF (reference sequence). Here the CDR3 reads CATSIRTGVQETQYF. The CDR3 DNA reads as TGTGCCACCAGCATCCGAACAGGGGTCCAAGAGACCCAGTACTTC.

The V and J genes are TRBV5-4 and TRBJ2-7; 9 bases are shared with TRBD1. Germline CDR1 is SGHNT and CDR2 is YYREEE (reference sequence). V lost 2 bases, J lost 1 base, and 7 bases stayed unmatched. The CDR3 runs to 16 residues. The CDR3 protein is CASSFLTGTGSYEQYF. DNA for the CDR3: TGTGCCAGCAGCTTCCTAACCGGGACAGGGTCCTACGAGCAGTACTTC.

DNA of the CDR3: TGCAGCGAATCCCGCGGGGGTACCTACAATGAGCAGTTCTTC. Protein: CSESRGGTYNEQFF. The rearrangement uses TRBV29-1 and TRBJ2-1; 7 bases fit TRBD2. The germline gives CDR1 SQVTM, CDR2 ANQGSEA. The trim removed 7 bases at V and 2 bases at J, leaving 8 bases unmatched. The CDR3 is 14 residues long.

This rearrangement joins TRBV5-1 to TRBJ2-7, with a weak D call TRBD1 (5 bases). V was trimmed by 0 bases and J by 7 bases, leaving 20 bases between them. Germline loops: CDR1 SGHRS, CDR2 YFSETQ. This CDR3 has 16 residues. This CDR3 reads CASSLAGTGTPGEQYF. In DNA form, the CDR3 reads TGCGCCAGCAGCTTGGCCGGTACAGGAACCCCTGGGGAGCAGTACTTC.

The V call is TRBV29-1, the J call TRBJ1-1, with D possibly being TRBD1 (5 bases). Germline values: CDR1 SQVTM, CDR2 ANQGSEA. Trimming stripped 2 bases from V and 6 bases from J, with 16 bases between. This CDR3 contains 14 residues. The CDR3, as DNA: TGCAGCGTTGAAAACCCCGGGACGGCCCCTGAAGCTTTCTTT. Its protein product is CSVENPGTAPEAFF. Using reference TRBV29-1 and TRBJ1-1 for the parts outside the CDR3, the full variable domain is SAVISQKPSRDICQRGTSLTIQCQVDSQVTMMFWYRQQPGQSLTLIATANQGSEATYESGFVIDKFPISRPNLTFSTLTVSNMSPEDSSIYLCSVENPGTAPEAFFGQGTRLTVV.

The sample holds a few counts of this clone. The chain couples TRBV28 to TRBJ1-5; 8 nucleotides align to TRBD1. The V segment lost 6 bases and the J segment 0 bases; nucleotides outside the gene matches: 1. CDR1 and CDR2 from the germline V gene are MDHEN and SYDVKM. This CDR3 spans 14 amino acids. The CDR3 DNA follows: TGTGCCAGCAGCAGGGGGCCTAGCAATCAGCCCCAGCATTTT. Translation: CASSRGPSNQPQHF.

This clone turned up a few times. V usage is TRBV25-1 and J usage is TRBJ2-1; D not certain. With 0 bases removed from V and 8 bases from J, the gap between germline ends came to 5 bases. The CDR3 is 12 residues long. Germline loops: CDR1 MGHDK, CDR2 SYGVNS. The CDR3 loop reads CASSEYIDEQFF. The CDR3 DNA is TGTGCCAGCAGTGAATATATCGATGAGCAGTTCTTC.

This clone has a single count. The rearrangement links TRBV7-9 to TRBJ2-1; tentatively, D is TRBD2 (5 bases). This CDR3 is 12 amino acids long. Germline loops: CDR1 SEHNR, CDR2 FQNEAQ (reference sequence). Trimming took off 5 bases at V and 6 bases at J, with 8 bases between the two ends. The CDR3 sequence: CASSRTLNEQFF. The CDR3 region has the DNA TGTGCCAGCAGCCGGACTCTCAATGAGCAGTTCTTC.

The rearrangement joins TRBV19 to TRBJ2-6, with D perhaps matching TRBD1 (5 bases). This CDR3 has 14 amino acids. The V gene lost 9 bases and the J gene lost 1 base, with 10 bases spanning the gap. Germline V gives CDR1 LNHDA, CDR2 SQIVND (reference sequence). The CDR3 sequence is CASLDRSGANVLTF. Written as DNA, the CDR3 is TGTGCCAGCCTAGACAGATCTGGGGCCAACGTCCTGACTTTC.

The J gene is TRBJ1-2, the V gene TRBV11-2, with D uncertain. V gave up 4 bases and J gave up 7 bases, with 13 bases separating them. This CDR3 has 13 residues. CDR1 is SGHAT, CDR2 FQNNGV, per germline. CDR3 nucleotide sequence: TGTGCCAGCAGCTCAGGAGATGCGGGTGGCTACACCTTC. Translation gives CASSSGDAGGYTF.

This clone was seen a single time. The V gene is TRBV6-5, the J gene TRBJ1-5; 10 bases agree with TRBD1. The CDR3 is made up of 15 amino acids. With 6 bases clipped from V and 5 bases from J, the junction kept 7 bases outside the gene matches. CDR1 and CDR2 (germline): MNHEY, SVGAGI. The CDR3 loop reads CASRRDRGVDQPQHF. DNA of the CDR3: TGTGCCAGCAGAAGGGACAGGGGAGTGGATCAGCCCCAGCATTTT.

This sequence joins TRBV5-1 and TRBJ1-4, with TRBD1 matching 9 bases. Trimming cost V 4 bases and J 8 bases; bases outside gene matches: 9. This CDR3 contains 15 residues. CDR1 is SGHRS, CDR2 YFSETQ, per germline. CDR3 DNA: TGCGCCAGCAGCCCGGACAGGGGATGGAAGGAAAAACTGTTTTTT. It yields the protein CASSPDRGWKEKLFF.

V is TRBV29-1 and J is TRBJ2-3; 7 nucleotides line up with TRBD1. The ends lost 3 bases at V and 5 bases at J; junction bases unmatched: 8. CDR1 is SQVTM, CDR2 ANQGSEA, per germline. The CDR3 covers 14 residues. CDR3 sequence reads: CSVDWSQGLDTQYF. CDR3 sequence (DNA): TGCAGCGTTGACTGGTCACAGGGGTTAGATACGCAGTATTTT.

This chain connects TRBV19 to TRBJ2-3, with D tentatively TRBD1 (6 bases). V was pared by 10 bases and J by 6 bases, with 26 bases between. The germline V gene has CDR1 LNHDA and CDR2 SQIVND (reference sequence). This CDR3 is built from 16 residues. The CDR3 protein is CATSQGSGAFLDTQYF. CDR3 nucleotide sequence: TGTGCCACCTCTCAGGGGTCAGGGGCATTTTTGGATACGCAGTATTTT.

This chain connects TRBV13 to TRBJ2-1, with D tentatively TRBD1 (6 bases). The CDR3 has 16 amino acids. Germline V gives CDR1 PRHDT, CDR2 FYEKMQ (reference sequence). The V and J ends lost 1 base and 4 bases respectively, with 14 bases between them. In nucleotides, the CDR3 is TGTGCCAGCAGCTTAGAGGACAGTCGGATTTACAATGAGCAGTTCTTC. Translation gives CASSLEDSRIYNEQFF.